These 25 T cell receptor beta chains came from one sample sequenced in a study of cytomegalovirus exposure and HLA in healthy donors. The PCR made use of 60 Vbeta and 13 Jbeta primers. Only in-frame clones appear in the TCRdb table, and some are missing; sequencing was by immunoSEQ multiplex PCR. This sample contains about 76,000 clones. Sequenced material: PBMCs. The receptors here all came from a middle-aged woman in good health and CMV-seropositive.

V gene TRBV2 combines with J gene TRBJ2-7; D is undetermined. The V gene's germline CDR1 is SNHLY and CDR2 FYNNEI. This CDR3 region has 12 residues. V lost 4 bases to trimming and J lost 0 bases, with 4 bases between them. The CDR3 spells CASSGSSYEQYF. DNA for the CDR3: TGTGCCAGCAGTGGTAGCTCCTACGAGCAGTACTTC.

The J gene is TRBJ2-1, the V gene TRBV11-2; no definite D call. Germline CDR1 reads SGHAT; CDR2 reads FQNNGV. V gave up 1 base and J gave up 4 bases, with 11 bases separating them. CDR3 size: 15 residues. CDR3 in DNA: TGTGCCAGCAGCTTAGGATGGAGTTATTACAATGAGCAGTTCTTC. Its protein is CASSLGWSYYNEQFF.

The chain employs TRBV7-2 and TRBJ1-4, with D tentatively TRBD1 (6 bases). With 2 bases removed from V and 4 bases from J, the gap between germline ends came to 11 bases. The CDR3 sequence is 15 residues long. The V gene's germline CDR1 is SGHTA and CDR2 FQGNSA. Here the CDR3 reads CASSLSGANNEKLFF. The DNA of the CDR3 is TGTGCCAGCAGCTTATCAGGGGCTAATAATGAAAAACTGTTTTTT.

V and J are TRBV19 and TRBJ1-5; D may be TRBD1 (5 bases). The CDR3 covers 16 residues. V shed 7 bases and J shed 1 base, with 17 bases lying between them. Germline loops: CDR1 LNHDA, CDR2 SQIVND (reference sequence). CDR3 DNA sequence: TGTGCCAGTACCTCTACGGGCAGGGCAAGCAATCAGCCCCAGCATTTT. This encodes CASTSTGRASNQPQHF. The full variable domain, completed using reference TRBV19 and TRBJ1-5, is DGGITQSPKYLFRKEGQNVTLSCEQNLNHDAMYWYRQDPGQGLRLIYYSQIVNDFQKGDIAEGYSVSREKKESFPLTVTSAQKNPTAFYLCASTSTGRASNQPQHFGDGTRLSIL.

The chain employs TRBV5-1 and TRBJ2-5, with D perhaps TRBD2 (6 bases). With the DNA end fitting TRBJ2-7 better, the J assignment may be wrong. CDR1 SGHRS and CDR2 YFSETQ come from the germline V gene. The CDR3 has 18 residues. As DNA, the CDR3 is TGCGCCAGCAGCCCCGGGGGTGGTAGTAAAGGGAAATTTTCCGAGCAGTACTTC. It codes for CASSPGGGSKGKFSEQYF.

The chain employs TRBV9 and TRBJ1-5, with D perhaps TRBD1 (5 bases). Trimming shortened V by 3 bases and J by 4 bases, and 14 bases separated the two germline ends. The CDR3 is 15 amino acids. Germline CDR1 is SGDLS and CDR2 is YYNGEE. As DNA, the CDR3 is TGTGCCAGCAGCGCCGGGGGAATGGGGAATCAGCCCCAGCATTTT. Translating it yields CASSAGGMGNQPQHF.

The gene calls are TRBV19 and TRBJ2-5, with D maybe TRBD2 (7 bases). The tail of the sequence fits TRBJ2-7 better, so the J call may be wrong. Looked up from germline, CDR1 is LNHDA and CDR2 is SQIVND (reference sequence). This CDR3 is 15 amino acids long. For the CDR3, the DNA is TGTGCCAGTAGCTTAGGGGGGGGCAGCTCCTACGAGCAGTACTTC. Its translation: CASSLGGGSSYEQYF.

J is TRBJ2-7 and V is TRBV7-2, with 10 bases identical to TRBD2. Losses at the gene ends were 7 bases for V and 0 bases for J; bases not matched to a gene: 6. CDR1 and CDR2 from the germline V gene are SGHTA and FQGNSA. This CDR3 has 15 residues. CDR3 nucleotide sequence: TGTGCCAGCACCGTAGCGGGAGGCTTCTCCTACGAGCAGTACTTC. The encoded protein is CASTVAGGFSYEQYF.

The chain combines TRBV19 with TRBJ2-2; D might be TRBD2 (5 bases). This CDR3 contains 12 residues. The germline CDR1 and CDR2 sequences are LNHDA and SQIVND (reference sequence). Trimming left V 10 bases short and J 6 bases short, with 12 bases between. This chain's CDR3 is CATNLAAGELFF. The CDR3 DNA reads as TGTGCCACGAACCTAGCTGCCGGGGAGCTGTTTTTT.

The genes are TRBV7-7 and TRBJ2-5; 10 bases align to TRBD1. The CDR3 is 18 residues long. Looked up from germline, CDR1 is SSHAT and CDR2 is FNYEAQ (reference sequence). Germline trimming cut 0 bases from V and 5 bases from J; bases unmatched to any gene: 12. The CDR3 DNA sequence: TGTGCCAGCAGCTTAGCGCTTCCCCGGACAGGGGGTGGTGAGACCCAGTACTTC. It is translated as CASSLALPRTGGGETQYF.

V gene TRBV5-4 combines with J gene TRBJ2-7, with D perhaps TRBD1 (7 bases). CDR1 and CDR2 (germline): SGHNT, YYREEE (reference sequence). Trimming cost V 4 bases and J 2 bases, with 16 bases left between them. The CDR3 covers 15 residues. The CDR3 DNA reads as TGTGCCAGCAGCCAAGATCAGGGGGAGGCCTACGAGCAGTACTTC. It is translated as CASSQDQGEAYEQYF.

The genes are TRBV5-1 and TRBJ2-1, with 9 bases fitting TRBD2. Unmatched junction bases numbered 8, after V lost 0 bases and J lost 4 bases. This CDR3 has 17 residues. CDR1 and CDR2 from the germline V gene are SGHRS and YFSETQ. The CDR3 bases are TGCGCCAGCAGCTTGGGTGCGCTAGCGGGACCATACAATGAGCAGTTCTTC. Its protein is CASSLGALAGPYNEQFF.

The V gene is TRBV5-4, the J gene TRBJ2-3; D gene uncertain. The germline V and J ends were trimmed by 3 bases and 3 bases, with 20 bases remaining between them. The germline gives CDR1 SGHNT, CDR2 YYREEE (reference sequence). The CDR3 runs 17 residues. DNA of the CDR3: TGTGCCAGCAGCTCCGCCCTTAGTCGCTCGATAACAGATACGCAGTATTTT. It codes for CASSSALSRSITDTQYF.

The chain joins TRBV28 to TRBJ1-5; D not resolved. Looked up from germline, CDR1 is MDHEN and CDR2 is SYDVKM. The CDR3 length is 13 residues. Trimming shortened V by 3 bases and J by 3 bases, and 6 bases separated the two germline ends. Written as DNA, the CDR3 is TGTGCCAGCAGTTTCTCCCTCAATCAGCCCCAGCATTTT. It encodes CASSFSLNQPQHF.

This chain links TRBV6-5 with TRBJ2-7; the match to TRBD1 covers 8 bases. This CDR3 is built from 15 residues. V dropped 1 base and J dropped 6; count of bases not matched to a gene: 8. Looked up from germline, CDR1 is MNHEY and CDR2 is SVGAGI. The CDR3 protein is CASSYFLDRDGEQYF. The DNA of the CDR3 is TGTGCCAGCAGTTACTTCTTGGACAGGGACGGCGAGCAGTACTTC.

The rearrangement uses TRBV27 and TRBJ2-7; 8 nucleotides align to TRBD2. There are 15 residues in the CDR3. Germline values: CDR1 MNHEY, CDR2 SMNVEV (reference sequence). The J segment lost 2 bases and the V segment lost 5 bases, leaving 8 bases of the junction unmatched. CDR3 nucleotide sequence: TGTGCCAGCAGTCCTTCCGGGACTAGGACCTACGAGCAGTACTTC. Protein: CASSPSGTRTYEQYF.

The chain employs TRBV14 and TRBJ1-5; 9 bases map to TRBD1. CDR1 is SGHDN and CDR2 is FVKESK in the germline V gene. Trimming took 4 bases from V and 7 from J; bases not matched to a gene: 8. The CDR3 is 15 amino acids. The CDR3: CASSRRTGENQPQHF. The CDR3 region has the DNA TGTGCCAGCAGCCGCAGGACAGGGGAAAACCAGCCCCAGCATTTT. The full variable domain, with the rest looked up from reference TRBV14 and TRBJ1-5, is EAGVTQFPSHSVIEKGQTVTLRCDPISGHDNLYWYRRVMGKEIKFLLHFVKESKQDESGMPNNRFLAERTGGTYSTLKVQPAELEDSGVYFCASSRRTGENQPQHFGDGTRLSIL.

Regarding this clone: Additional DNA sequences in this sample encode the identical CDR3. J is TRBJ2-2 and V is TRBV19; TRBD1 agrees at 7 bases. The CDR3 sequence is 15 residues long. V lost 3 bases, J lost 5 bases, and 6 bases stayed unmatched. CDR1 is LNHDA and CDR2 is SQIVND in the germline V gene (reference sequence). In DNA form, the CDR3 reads TGTGCCAGTAGTATTGGGGCAGGGGGAACCGGGGAGCTGTTTTTT. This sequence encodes CASSIGAGGTGELFF.

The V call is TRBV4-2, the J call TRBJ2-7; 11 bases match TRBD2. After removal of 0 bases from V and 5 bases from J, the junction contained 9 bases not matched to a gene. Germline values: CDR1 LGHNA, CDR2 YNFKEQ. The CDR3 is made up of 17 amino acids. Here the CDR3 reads CASSQEVGTSGLNEQYF. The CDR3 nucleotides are TGTGCCAGCAGCCAAGAGGTGGGGACTAGCGGACTGAACGAGCAGTACTTC.

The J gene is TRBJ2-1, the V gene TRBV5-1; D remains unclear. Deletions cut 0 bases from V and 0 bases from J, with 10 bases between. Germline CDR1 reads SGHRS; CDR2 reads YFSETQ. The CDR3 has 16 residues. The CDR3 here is CASSLARLSSYNEQFF. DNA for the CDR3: TGCGCCAGCAGCTTGGCCAGGCTTAGCTCCTACAATGAGCAGTTCTTC.

DNA of the CDR3: TGTGCCAGCAGCGTAGAGGGGAGGAGCGAGCAGTACTTC. It encodes CASSVEGRSEQYF. This chain connects TRBV9 to TRBJ2-7; possibly TRBD2 for D (6 bases). With 0 bases removed from V and 6 bases from J, the gap between germline ends came to 10 bases. Germline V gives CDR1 SGDLS, CDR2 YYNGEE. The length of the CDR3 is 13 residues.

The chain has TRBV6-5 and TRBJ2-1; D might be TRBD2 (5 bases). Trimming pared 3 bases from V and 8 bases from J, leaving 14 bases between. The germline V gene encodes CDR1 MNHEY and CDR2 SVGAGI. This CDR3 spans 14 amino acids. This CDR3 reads CASSYLDRGDEQFF. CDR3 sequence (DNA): TGTGCCAGCAGTTATCTGGACCGGGGTGATGAGCAGTTCTTC.

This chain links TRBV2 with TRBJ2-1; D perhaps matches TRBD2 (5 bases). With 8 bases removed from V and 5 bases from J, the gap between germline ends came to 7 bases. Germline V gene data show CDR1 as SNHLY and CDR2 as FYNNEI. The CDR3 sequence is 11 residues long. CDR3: CASRENNEQFF. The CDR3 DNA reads TGTGCCAGCCGGGAAAACAATGAGCAGTTCTTC.

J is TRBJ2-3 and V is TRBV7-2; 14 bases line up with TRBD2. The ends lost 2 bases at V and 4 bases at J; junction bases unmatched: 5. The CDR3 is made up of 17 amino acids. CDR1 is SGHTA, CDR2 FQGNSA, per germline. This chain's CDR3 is CASSLRLAGGRADTQYF. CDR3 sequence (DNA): TGTGCCAGCAGCTTACGACTAGCGGGGGGGCGGGCAGATACGCAGTATTTT.

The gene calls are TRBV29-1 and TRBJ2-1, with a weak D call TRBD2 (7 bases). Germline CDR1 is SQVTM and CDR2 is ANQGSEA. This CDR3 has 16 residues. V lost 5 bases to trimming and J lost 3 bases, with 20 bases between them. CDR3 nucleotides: TGCAGCGTTCACAGGGAGGGGCGGGGCCTCTACAATGAGCAGTTCTTC. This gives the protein CSVHREGRGLYNEQFF.